Listed below are T cell receptor beta chains from one sample, sequenced in a study of blood T cell repertoires in COVID-19. Here immunoSEQ multiplex PCR was the method, and the copy in TCRdb shows in-frame clones only, minus some. Here the sample spans approximately 90,000 clones, about 85% being singletons. Sequenced sample: peripheral blood. The receptors were sampled from a human donor in a cohort sampled during active COVID-19. The CDR3 runs from the conserved cysteine through the conserved F or W. D genes are given only for firm matches.

V gene: TRBV5-4
D gene: TRBD2
CDR3 protein: CASSLGLAGATGGEQFF

V gene: TRBV11-2
D gene: TRBD2
CDR3 protein: CASLAGGGDEQFF

V gene: TRBV5-1
D gene: TRBD1
CDR3 protein: CASSWDRAFMNTEAFF

V gene: TRBV9
D gene: -
CDR3 protein: CASSVDTYSGNTIYF

V gene: TRBV7-9
D gene: -
CDR3 protein: CASSARLEGDTQYF

V gene: TRBV12-3/TRBV12-4
D gene: -
CDR3 protein: CASSLPPSIEQFF

V gene: TRBV28
D gene: -
CDR3 protein: CASRRTTDYSTDTQYF

V gene: TRBV30
D gene: -
CDR3 protein: CAWSFGGASYNEQFF

V gene: TRBV29-1
D gene: TRBD1
CDR3 protein: CSVVEGADQPQHF

V gene: TRBV5-1
D gene: -
CDR3 protein: CASSWANSGANVLTF

V gene: TRBV9
D gene: TRBD2
CDR3 protein: CASSVGLAGTYEQYF

V gene: TRBV19
D gene: -
CDR3 protein: CASSPPTGRYEQYF

V gene: TRBV21-1
D gene: -
CDR3 protein: CARLAGEGGSGNQPQHF

V gene: TRBV28
D gene: -
CDR3 protein: CASSNLNINSYEQYF

V gene: TRBV4-2
D gene: TRBD1
CDR3 protein: CASSPVQGVYRGANVLTF

V gene: TRBV19
D gene: -
CDR3 protein: CASRGMGIGYTF

V gene: TRBV6-5
D gene: -
CDR3 protein: CASGRGLSTNEKLFF

V gene: TRBV27
D gene: TRBD2
CDR3 protein: CASSLYFGGSGLAGYEQFF

V gene: TRBV4-1
D gene: TRBD2
CDR3 protein: CASSTAFMGSGRTDTQYF

V gene: TRBV6-1
D gene: -
CDR3 protein: CASSEGRGRGGGYTF

V gene: TRBV7-9
D gene: TRBD1
CDR3 protein: CASSLWTGGHSNQPQHF

V gene: TRBV13
D gene: -
CDR3 protein: CASSTLSGSQGEKLFF

V gene: TRBV6-2/TRBV6-3
D gene: TRBD2
CDR3 protein: CASSYGALAGGFETQYF

V gene: TRBV18
D gene: -
CDR3 protein: CASSPPGRSVGTSSTGELFF

V gene: TRBV6-6
D gene: -
CDR3 protein: CASSYSVSAQTYEQYF

V gene: TRBV19
D gene: -
CDR3 protein: CASSSQATYSPLHF

V gene: TRBV6-6
D gene: TRBD2
CDR3 protein: CASSTLGREQEQFF

V gene: TRBV5-6
D gene: -
CDR3 protein: CASSRRGFPGNTIYF

V gene: TRBV20-1
D gene: -
CDR3 protein: CSASKWGVSNQPQHF

V gene: TRBV7-9
D gene: -
CDR3 protein: CASSSGSGSGELFF

V gene: TRBV7-8
D gene: TRBD1
CDR3 protein: CASSLGQGHNQPQHF

V gene: TRBV6-5
D gene: -
CDR3 protein: CASSYSTIRREQFF

V gene: TRBV7-2
D gene: TRBD2
CDR3 protein: CASRSGPTSYNEQFF

V gene: TRBV2
D gene: -
CDR3 protein: CASSDPGRGNNQPQHF

V gene: TRBV2
D gene: TRBD1
CDR3 protein: CASSKNRGDYGYTF

V gene: TRBV5-5
D gene: TRBD1
CDR3 protein: CASSSQLFRGETQYF

V gene: TRBV7-9
D gene: -
CDR3 protein: CASSEPQSSPSGYTF

V gene: TRBV24-1
D gene: TRBD2
CDR3 protein: CATSDPGLAGVVEQFF

V gene: TRBV7-6
D gene: TRBD1
CDR3 protein: CASSLPGGGTEAFF

V gene: TRBV4-1
D gene: -
CDR3 protein: CASSQDQGGNEQYF

V gene: TRBV30
D gene: TRBD1
CDR3 protein: CAWSSGQDNSPLHF

V gene: TRBV11-3
D gene: TRBD2
CDR3 protein: CASSLSSGSGSSYNEQFF

V gene: TRBV18
D gene: TRBD1
CDR3 protein: CASSPTGTGDSPLHF

V gene: TRBV12-3/TRBV12-4
D gene: -
CDR3 protein: CATAVALGYEQYF

V gene: TRBV13
D gene: -
CDR3 protein: CASSLGLGLSYEQYF

V gene: TRBV28
D gene: -
CDR3 protein: CASRLRVSNQPQHF

V gene: TRBV29-1
D gene: TRBD2
CDR3 protein: CSVKTSGSYNEQFF

V gene: TRBV6-5
D gene: TRBD1
CDR3 protein: CASSRQGEAFF

V gene: TRBV20-1
D gene: TRBD2
CDR3 protein: CSASPITSGAYEQYF

V gene: TRBV13
D gene: -
CDR3 protein: CASSPGGGTEAFF

V gene: TRBV10-3
D gene: TRBD2
CDR3 protein: CAISPSGSSYNEQFF

V gene: TRBV5-1
D gene: TRBD1
CDR3 protein: CASSLGLERGQDEQFF

V gene: TRBV5-6
D gene: -
CDR3 protein: CASSLAGWNGYTF

V gene: TRBV10-3
D gene: -
CDR3 protein: CAISEMQYNEQFF